This T cell receptor beta chain was profiled in a study of beta chain features in type 1 diabetes. This clone was found a few times. TCRB transcripts that were expressed got sequenced, as all of the isolated RNA had been reverse transcribed. Sequenced by immunoSEQ multiplex PCR; TCRdb stores in-frame clones only, minus some. Among fewer than 350,000 clones listed, around 7.3% were seen once. V lost 6 bases, J lost 2 bases, and 14 bases lay in between. CDR3 length equals 14 residues. Looked up from germline, CDR1 is MNHNY and CDR2 is SVGAGI (reference sequence). Purities over 98% were achieved in all sorted populations.

Material: central memory CD4+ T cells from blood. The V call is TRBV6-6, the J call TRBJ2-7; D perhaps matches TRBD2 (6 bases). This clonotype was obtained from a woman aged 18-29 years in good health. The CDR3 loop is CASRTGTAAYEQYF. CDR3 coding DNA: TGTGCCAGCAGGACCGGGACTGCAGCCTACGAGCAGTACTTC.